This T cell receptor beta chain was documented in a study of blood T cell repertoires in COVID-19. Study overall: T cells, B-cell-depleted T cells, or PBMCs provided the cDNA or gDNA that served as material.

Losses at the gene ends were 5 bases for V and 5 bases for J; bases not matched to a gene: 6. Looked up from germline, CDR1 is SGHTA and CDR2 is FQGTGA. There are 15 residues in the CDR3. The repertoire was sequenced with immunoSEQ multiplex PCR; TCRdb's copy has only in-frame clones and lacks some. The table shows approximately 150,000 clones, with about 83% occurring only once. This rearrangement joins TRBV7-3 to TRBJ2-5, with 12 nucleotides matching TRBD2. Sequenced input: peripheral blood. This clonotype originated in an elderly woman with COVID-19, enrolled during active disease. The DNA of the CDR3 is TGTGCCAGCAGCCTAGCGGGAGGGAGTTTGGAGACCCAGTACTTC. It specifies CASSLAGGSLETQYF.